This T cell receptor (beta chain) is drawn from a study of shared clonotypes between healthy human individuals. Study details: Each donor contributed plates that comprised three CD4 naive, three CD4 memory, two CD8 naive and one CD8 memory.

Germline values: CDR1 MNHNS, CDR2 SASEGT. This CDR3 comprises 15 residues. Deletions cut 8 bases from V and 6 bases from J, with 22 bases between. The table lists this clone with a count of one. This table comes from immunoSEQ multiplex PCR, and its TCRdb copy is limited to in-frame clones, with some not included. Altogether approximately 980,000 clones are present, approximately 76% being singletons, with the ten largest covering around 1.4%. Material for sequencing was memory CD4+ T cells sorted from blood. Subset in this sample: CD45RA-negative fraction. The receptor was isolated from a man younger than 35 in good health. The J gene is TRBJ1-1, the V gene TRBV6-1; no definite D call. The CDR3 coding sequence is TGTGCCAGCCGCCTCGAGCGGGCGTCCTACGCTGAAGCTTTCTTT. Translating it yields CASRLERASYAEAFF.